This TCR beta chain was found in a study of T cells in tumors after PD-1 blockade. About the study: Patients had no prior checkpoint blockade, systemic immunosuppressants, or anti-cancer therapy within 4 weeks. A subset received ongoing vismodegib 150 mg daily alongside anti-PD-1 therapy. The study, taken as a whole, reports: About 45% of tumor TCR clonotypes were also found in blood.

This clone has a single count. Its antigen is unidentified. CDR1 and CDR2 from the germline V gene are SEHNR and FQNEAQ (reference sequence). V lost 5 bases and J lost 2; bases outside the gene matches: 9. The length of the CDR3 is 16 residues. Produced via immunoSEQ multiplex PCR; TCRdb's table is partial and in-frame only. Here the sample spans about 59,000 clones, around 80% being singletons. Input was roughly 550 ng to 6,004 ng of genomic DNA from tumor or blood. V gene TRBV7-9 combines with J gene TRBJ2-3; 8 positions agree with TRBD2. Sequencing used PBMCs, obtained before anti-PD-1 treatment. The clonotype originates from a human donor with basal cell carcinoma. CDR3 in amino acids: CASSLSAGALTDTQYF. The CDR3 bases are TGTGCCAGCAGCCTCTCAGCGGGGGCCCTCACAGATACGCAGTATTTT.